The T cell receptor (beta chain) described here comes from a study of cytomegalovirus exposure and HLA in healthy donors. Broader study findings: In a later analysis, at a false discovery rate of 0.05, 16,951 TCR beta sequences matched HLA alleles.

A multiplex PCR was run with 60 Vbeta primers and 13 Jbeta primers. Original processing methods: Unique TCR beta chains numbered 80 million to 95 million in a later analysis, with roughly 10 million shared. The method was immunoSEQ multiplex PCR; TCRdb's version includes in-frame clones alone and lacks a portion of them. V and J calls and clone size are as listed in that table; D and trimming were resolved from the DNA. The repertoire has about 160,000 clones, roughly 79% of them found once; the top ten carry about 0.91%. Points on this clone: Antigen specificity is unknown.

The CDR3 consists of 13 residues. Trimming left V 6 bases short and J 6 bases short, with 9 bases between. CDR1 MDHEN and CDR2 SYDVKM come from the germline V gene. The sequenced material came from PBMCs. V and J are TRBV28 and TRBJ1-6; a weak D match, TRBD1 (6 bases). The sequence was collected from a woman between 45 and 60 years old in good health and CMV-seropositive. Here the CDR3 reads CASRGQTNSPLHF. CDR3 nucleotide sequence: TGTGCCAGCAGAGGACAGACTAATTCACCCCTCCACTTT.